This TCR beta chain was found in a study of OX40 agonist ivuxolimab in advanced cancers. Background on the study: Dose-escalation subjects each had hepatocellular carcinoma, melanoma, renal cell or head and neck cancer.

Generated by immunoSEQ multiplex PCR, the TCRdb table keeps only in-frame clones and is missing some. The data hold 50,000 to 55,000 clones, with 80% observed a single time. Prior autoimmune disease or systemic immunosuppression barred patients. The CDR3 consists of 14 residues. This material consisted of CD4+ or CD8+ T cells sorted from blood, taken in a trial of the OX40 agonist ivuxolimab. The chain uses TRBV21-1 and TRBJ2-2. TRBV21-1 is termed a pseudogene. The receptor was isolated from an adult with an advanced solid tumor such as melanoma, head and neck, liver or kidney cancer. DNA for the CDR3: TGTGCCAGCAGCCGGAGCCGGGGGCCCGGGGAGCTGTTTTTT. Its protein product is CASSRSRGPGELFF.